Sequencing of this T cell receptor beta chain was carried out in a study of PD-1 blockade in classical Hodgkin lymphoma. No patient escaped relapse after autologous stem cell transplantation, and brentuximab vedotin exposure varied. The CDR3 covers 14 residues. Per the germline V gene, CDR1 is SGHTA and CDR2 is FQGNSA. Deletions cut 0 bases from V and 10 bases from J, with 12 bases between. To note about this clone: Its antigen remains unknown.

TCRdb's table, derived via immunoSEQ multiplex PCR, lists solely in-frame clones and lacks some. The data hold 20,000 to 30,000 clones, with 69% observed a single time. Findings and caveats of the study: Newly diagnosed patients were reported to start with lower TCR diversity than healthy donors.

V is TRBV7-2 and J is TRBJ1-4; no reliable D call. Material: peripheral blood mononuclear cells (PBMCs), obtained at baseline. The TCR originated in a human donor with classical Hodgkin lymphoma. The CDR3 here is CASSLALRGGKLFF. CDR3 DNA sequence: TGTGCCAGCAGCTTAGCACTCCGAGGAGGAAAACTGTTTTTT.